The 6 T cell receptor beta chains below were found in one sample sequenced in a study of control samples from healthy donors and cancer patients. Here immunoSEQ multiplex PCR was the method, and the copy in TCRdb shows in-frame clones only, minus some. The sample records roughly 100,000 clones, 83% being singletons. The specimen sequenced was blood. Every receptor here comes from a woman in her forties or fifties in good health.

This clone has a single count. The CDR3 DNA follows: TGCGCCAGCAGCTTGCTGCGAAGGGAGGATGAAAAACTGTTTTTT. This translates into CASSLLRREDEKLFF. This chain links TRBV5-1 with TRBJ1-4; the D is unclear. This CDR3 contains 15 residues. The germline V and J ends were trimmed by 1 base and 6 bases, with 13 bases remaining between them. Germline V gene lookup returns CDR1 SGHRS and CDR2 YFSETQ.

This sequence joins TRBV9 and TRBJ2-4, with D perhaps matching TRBD1 (7 bases). The CDR3 consists of 16 residues. Trimming stripped 0 bases from V and 8 bases from J, with 18 bases between. CDR1 is SGDLS and CDR2 is YYNGEE in the germline V gene. The CDR3 DNA reads as TGTGCCAGCAGCGTAGAGGGGGGACAGTTTGGGGACATTCAGTACTTC. It specifies CASSVEGGQFGDIQYF.

This clone was counted once. V gene TRBV7-2 combines with J gene TRBJ2-3; tentatively, D is TRBD2 (5 bases). The V end lost 5 bases, the J end lost 4 bases, and 16 bases lay between the germline ends. Per the germline V gene, CDR1 is SGHTA and CDR2 is FQGNSA. The CDR3 covers 15 residues. This CDR3 reads CASSPGPAGADTQYF. CDR3 in DNA: TGTGCCAGCAGCCCCGGGCCGGCGGGCGCAGATACGCAGTATTTT.

Worth noting for this clone: This sample includes further DNA sequences coding for the same CDR3. The chain uses TRBV5-1 and TRBJ2-5, with 8 positions matching TRBD2. Germline V gives CDR1 SGHRS, CDR2 YFSETQ. Germline trimming cut 3 bases from V and 1 base from J; bases unmatched to any gene: 11. CDR3 length equals 17 residues. CDR3 sequence (DNA): TGCGCCAGCAGCTCGGGGGGGCGGGTCGGAACCCAAGAGACCCAGTACTTC. Protein product: CASSSGGRVGTQETQYF.

This chain links TRBV2 with TRBJ1-3; D call uncertain. Trimming shortened V by 10 bases and J by 2 bases, and 15 bases separated the two germline ends. CDR3 size: 14 residues. Germline assignment: CDR1 SNHLY and CDR2 FYNNEI. CDR3 coding DNA: TGTGCCACTCGTGAGACGGGGACTGGAAACACCATATATTTT. Translation: CATRETGTGNTIYF. The variable domain in full, completed from reference TRBV2 and TRBJ1-3, reads EPEVTQTPSHQVTQMGQEVILRCVPISNHLYFYWYRQILGQKVEFLVSFYNNEISEKSEIFDDQFSVERPDGSNFTLKIRSTKLEDSAMYFCATRETGTGNTIYFGEGSWLTVV.

The V gene is TRBV2, the J gene TRBJ2-7; 7 nucleotides match TRBD1. Losses at the gene ends were 6 bases for V and 0 bases for J; bases not matched to a gene: 5. The V gene's germline CDR1 is SNHLY and CDR2 FYNNEI. This CDR3 region has 14 residues. DNA for the CDR3: TGTGCCAGCAGGGGACAGTCCCACTCCTACGAGCAGTACTTC. Residues: CASRGQSHSYEQYF.